Listed below are T cell receptor beta chains from one sample, sequenced in a study of blood T cell repertoires in COVID-19. TCRdb keeps only in-frame clones here, not all; method: immunoSEQ multiplex PCR. The table records about 77,000 clones, approximately 89% of them present only once. Material for sequencing was peripheral blood. These TCRs come from a woman of 80 years or more with acute or convalescent COVID-19. The CDR3 runs from the conserved cysteine through the conserved F or W. D genes are given only for firm matches. Clone size is not always given. Where it is, it says once, few, many or a class for expanded clones.

clone size | J gene | D gene | V gene | CDR3 protein | CDR3 DNA
NA | TRBJ1-1 | NA | TRBV19 | CASSTPGGVDTEAFF | TGTGCCAGTAGTACTCCCGGGGGAGTCGACACTGAAGCTTTCTTT
once | TRBJ2-2 | NA | TRBV6-5 | CASSSLASGELFF | TGTGCCAGCAGTTCTTTGGCCTCCGGGGAGCTGTTTTTT
NA | TRBJ2-3 | NA | TRBV7-2 | CASSLDGRVDTQYF | TGTGCCAGCAGCTTAGATGGCAGGGTAGATACGCAGTATTTT
NA | TRBJ2-6 | NA | TRBV28 | CASSFRPSGANVLTF | TGTGCCAGCAGTTTCAGGCCCTCTGGGGCCAACGTCCTGACTTTC
NA | TRBJ2-4 | TRBD2 | TRBV12-3/TRBV12-4 | CASSPSGNIQYF | TGTGCCAGCAGCCCTAGCGGAAACATTCAGTACTTC
NA | TRBJ2-1 | TRBD1 | TRBV2 | CASTLGQGLGLVQFF | TGTGCCAGCACCTTGGGACAGGGATTGGGGTTGGTGCAGTTCTTC
once | TRBJ2-7 | TRBD2 | TRBV10-2 | CASAWTSGLAYEQYF | TGCGCCAGCGCATGGACTAGCGGACTGGCCTACGAGCAGTACTTC
few | TRBJ1-1 | TRBD1 | TRBV25-1 | CASNRQGMNTEAFF | TGTGCCAGCAACCGACAGGGGATGAACACTGAAGCTTTCTTT
NA | TRBJ2-3 | NA | TRBV3-1/TRBV3-2 | CASSQDTSTQYF | TGTGCCAGCAGCCAAGATACTAGTACGCAGTATTTT
NA | TRBJ1-5 | TRBD1 | TRBV25-1 | CASKGQGSNQPQHF | TGTGCCAGCAAGGGACAGGGAAGCAATCAGCCCCAGCATTTT
NA | TRBJ1-4 | TRBD1 | TRBV7-9 | CASSPGTGRNEKLFF | TGTGCCAGCAGCCCTGGGACAGGGAGGAATGAAAAACTGTTTTTT
NA | TRBJ1-2 | NA | TRBV6-5 | CASTLGQSYGYTF | TGTGCCAGCACTCTCGGACAGTCCTATGGCTACACCTTC
NA | TRBJ1-2 | TRBD1 | TRBV5-1 | CASSLAGTGDGGYTF | TGCGCCAGCAGCTTGGCCGGGACAGGGGACGGGGGCTACACCTTC
once | TRBJ1-5 | NA | TRBV19 | CASSASGGNQPQHF | TGTGCCAGTAGCGCCTCAGGGGGCAATCAGCCCCAGCATTTT
NA | TRBJ1-2 | NA | TRBV5-1 | CASSLGAAINYGYTF | TGCGCCAGCAGCTTGGGGGCCGCTATTAACTATGGCTACACCTTC
NA | TRBJ2-7 | TRBD1 | TRBV6-1 | CASSGTWTGGFHEQYF | TGTGCCAGCAGTGGCACTTGGACAGGGGGCTTTCACGAGCAGTACTTC
NA | TRBJ2-7 | TRBD1 | TRBV5-1 | CASSPGQGQGEQYF | TGCGCCAGCAGCCCGGGACAGGGCCAGGGCGAGCAGTACTTC
NA | TRBJ1-1 | NA | TRBV28 | CVTENTEAFF | TGTGTGACAGAGAACACTGAAGCTTTCTTT
NA | TRBJ1-2 | TRBD1 | TRBV5-4 | CASSEDRFGGYGYTF | TGTGCCAGCAGCGAGGACAGGTTCGGAGGGTATGGCTACACCTTC
NA | TRBJ1-3 | TRBD1 | TRBV4-3 | CASSPTGAGNTIYF | TGCGCCAGCAGCCCGACAGGGGCTGGAAACACCATATATTTT
NA | TRBJ1-5 | NA | TRBV3-1/TRBV3-2 | CASSPLGGGQPQHF | TGTGCCAGCAGCCCGTTAGGTGGAGGTCAGCCCCAGCATTTT
NA | TRBJ2-7 | TRBD2 | TRBV5-4 | CASSLRGLAVPYEQYF | TGTGCCAGCAGCTTGCGGGGACTAGCGGTTCCCTACGAGCAGTACTTC
NA | TRBJ1-5 | TRBD1 | TRBV6-2/TRBV6-3 | CASSYGQGAGQPQHF | TGTGCCAGCAGTTACGGTCAGGGGGCTGGTCAGCCCCAGCATTTT
NA | TRBJ2-1 | NA | TRBV15 | CATSRDAGAPGVSYNEQFF | TGTGCCACCAGCAGAGATGCAGGGGCACCCGGGGTTTCCTACAATGAGCAGTTCTTC
NA | TRBJ2-1 | TRBD2 | TRBV7-6 | CASSRTGLVDEQFF | TGTGCCAGCAGCCGGACGGGACTAGTGGATGAGCAGTTCTTC
NA | TRBJ1-5 | NA | TRBV6-5 | CASASEFNQPQHF | TGTGCCAGCGCATCCGAGTTCAATCAGCCCCAGCATTTT
NA | TRBJ2-1 | NA | TRBV5-1 | CATSQGTAYNEQFF | TGCGCCACCTCCCAGGGGACGGCTTACAATGAGCAGTTCTTC
NA | TRBJ2-1 | TRBD2 | TRBV10-1 | CASSEGPAGRAGEQFF | TGCGCCAGCAGTGAGGGGCCCGCAGGGAGGGCAGGCGAGCAGTTCTTC
NA | TRBJ2-7 | NA | TRBV6-1 | CASSESSTGREQYF | TGTGCCAGCAGTGAATCCTCGACAGGACGGGAGCAGTACTTC
NA | TRBJ1-4 | NA | TRBV27 | CASSELGTTNEKLFF | TGTGCCAGCAGTGAACTAGGGACAACTAATGAAAAACTGTTTTTT
NA | TRBJ1-1 | NA | TRBV5-1 | CASSRDGSTNTEAFF | TGCGCCAGCAGCCGGGACGGGAGTACGAACACTGAAGCTTTCTTT
NA | TRBJ2-1 | TRBD2 | TRBV13 | CASSLGFLAAYNEQFF | TGTGCCAGCAGCTTAGGCTTCCTAGCGGCCTACAATGAGCAGTTCTTC
NA | TRBJ2-7 | NA | TRBV7-8 | CASSPLGREHYEQYF | TGTGCCAGCAGCCCTCTGGGCAGGGAACACTACGAGCAGTACTTC
NA | TRBJ2-1 | NA | TRBV6-5 | CASSYSGGLTNEQFF | TGTGCCAGCAGTTACTCCGGTGGACTCACCAATGAGCAGTTCTTC
NA | TRBJ1-2 | NA | TRBV20-1 | CSASQDYTF | TGCAGTGCCTCCCAGGACTACACCTTC
NA | TRBJ2-2 | NA | TRBV5-1 | CASRYGTGELFF | TGCGCCAGCAGGTACGGCACCGGGGAGCTGTTTTTT
NA | TRBJ2-5 | TRBD2 | TRBV7-6 | CASSFASGSQGETQYF | TGTGCCAGCAGCTTTGCTAGCGGGAGTCAGGGAGAGACCCAGTACTTC
NA | TRBJ1-5 | NA | TRBV18 | CASSPQGGNQPQHF | TGTGCCAGCTCACCACAGGGAGGCAATCAGCCCCAGCATTTT
once | TRBJ1-2 | NA | TRBV6-5 | CASSLEGGTNYGYTF | TGTGCCAGCAGTCTTGAGGGGGGGACGAACTATGGCTACACCTTC
NA | TRBJ1-5 | NA | TRBV7-2 | CASSVYSSRGNQPQHF | TGTGCCAGCAGCGTTTACAGCTCCAGAGGCAATCAGCCCCAGCATTTT
NA | TRBJ2-2 | TRBD1 | TRBV19 | CASSGDRVAPTAGELFF | TGTGCCAGTAGCGGGGACAGGGTAGCCCCCACGGCCGGGGAGCTGTTTTTT
NA | TRBJ2-2 | NA | TRBV14 | CASSQDIGDGELFF | TGTGCCAGCAGCCAAGATATCGGGGACGGGGAGCTGTTTTTT
NA | TRBJ1-2 | NA | TRBV19 | CASSSTFKQGGPYGYTF | TGTGCCAGTAGTAGCACCTTTAAACAGGGTGGTCCCTATGGCTACACCTTC
NA | TRBJ1-3 | TRBD1 | TRBV30 | CAWSQGTGLSGNTIYF | TGTGCCTGGAGTCAAGGGACAGGACTCTCTGGAAACACCATATATTTT
NA | TRBJ1-6 | TRBD1 | TRBV7-8 | CASSSPGQGGSPLHF | TGTGCCAGCAGCTCTCCGGGACAGGGAGGGTCACCCCTCCACTTT
NA | TRBJ1-5 | NA | TRBV19 | CASRPQGRKQPQHF | TGTGCCAGTAGGCCACAGGGAAGGAAACAGCCCCAGCATTTT
NA | TRBJ2-1 | TRBD2 | TRBV30 | CAWIVTSSNEQFF | TGTGCCTGGATCGTGACTAGCAGCAATGAGCAGTTCTTC
NA | TRBJ2-1 | TRBD2 | TRBV5-1 | CASSLVSSGSNEQFF | TGCGCCAGCAGCTTGGTCTCTAGCGGGAGCAATGAGCAGTTCTTC
NA | TRBJ1-1 | TRBD1 | TRBV11-1 | CASSSSGGGTEAFF | TGTGCCAGCAGCTCATCAGGGGGTGGCACTGAAGCTTTCTTT
NA | TRBJ1-6 | TRBD1 | TRBV3-1/TRBV3-2 | CASSLFQGTGGSPLHF | TGTGCCAGCAGCCTCTTTCAGGGGACAGGAGGCTCACCCCTCCACTTT
NA | TRBJ1-1 | NA | TRBV19 | CASRTYRVEAEAFF | TGTGCCAGTAGAACCTACAGGGTAGAGGCTGAAGCTTTCTTT
NA | TRBJ1-2 | NA | TRBV28 | CASSFVEAGLGGYTF | TGTGCCAGCAGTTTTGTGGAGGCTGGGTTAGGTGGCTACACCTTC